This TCR beta chain was obtained from a study of cytotoxic CD8 clonotypes in ibrutinib-treated CLL. Study background: The patient breakdown showed about ten relapsed/refractory and about 16 treatment-naive cases, with 17 IGHV unmutated. The response samples were taken once patients had been treated for a median of approximately 12 months, range 6 to 36. Mean values per sample were 250,000 to 300,000 productive templates and under 100,000 productive rearrangements. Study outcomes and limitations: Clonality correlated strongly with circulating CD8+ T cells and exceeded age-matched healthy donors at baseline.

Profiling relied on immunoSEQ multiplex PCR, and the TCRdb table lists in-frame clones only, not all of them. The top ten hold over 20% of the sample, which has about 50,000 clones, less than 85% seen once. Of note for this clone: Antigen: not known.

The CDR3 runs to 12 residues. CDR1 and CDR2 from the germline V gene are SNHLY and FYNNEI. V shed 2 bases and J shed 5 bases, with 6 bases lying between them. The clonotype comes from a human donor with chronic lymphocytic leukemia. This sample comprised PBMCs, obtained after 24 months of ibrutinib treatment. This rearrangement joins TRBV2 to TRBJ2-5; no firm D call. CDR3 protein: CASSETGETQYF. As DNA, the CDR3 is TGTGCCAGCAGTGAAACCGGGGAGACCCAGTACTTC.